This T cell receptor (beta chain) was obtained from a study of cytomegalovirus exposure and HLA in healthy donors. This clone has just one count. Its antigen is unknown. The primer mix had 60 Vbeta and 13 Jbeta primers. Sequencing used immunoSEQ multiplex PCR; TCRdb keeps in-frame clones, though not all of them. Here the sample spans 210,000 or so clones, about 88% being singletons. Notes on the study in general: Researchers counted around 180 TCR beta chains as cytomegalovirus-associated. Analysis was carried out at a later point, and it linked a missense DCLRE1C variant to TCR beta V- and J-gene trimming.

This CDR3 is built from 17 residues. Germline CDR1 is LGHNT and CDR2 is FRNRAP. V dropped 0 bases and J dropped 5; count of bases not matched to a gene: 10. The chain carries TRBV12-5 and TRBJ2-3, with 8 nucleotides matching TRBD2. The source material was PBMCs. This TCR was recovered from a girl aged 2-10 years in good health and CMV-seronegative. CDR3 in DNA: TGTGCTAGTGGTTTGGTACCCCGGGGGGGAGTAGAAGATACGCAGTATTTT. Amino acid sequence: CASGLVPRGGVEDTQYF. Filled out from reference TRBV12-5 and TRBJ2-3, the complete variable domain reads DARVTQTPRHKVTEMGQEVTMRCQPILGHNTVFWYRQTMMQGLELLAYFRNRAPLDDSGMPKDRFSAEMPDATLATLKIQPSEPRDSAVYFCASGLVPRGGVEDTQYFGPGTRLTVL.